This T cell receptor beta chain was profiled in a study of T cell responses to AZD1222 COVID-19 vaccine. Study-level points and caveats: The donors showed a predominance of white British ancestry and of females, with possible underestimation of clonal diversity.

Second doses at about 4 or about 12 weeks were pooled. Notes on this clone: Its antigen is undetermined.

The germline V gene has CDR1 LNHDA and CDR2 SQIVND (reference sequence). CDR3 size: 14 residues. Trimming shortened V by 3 bases and J by 7 bases, and 13 bases separated the two germline ends. Only in-frame clones appear in the TCRdb table, and some are missing; sequencing was by immunoSEQ multiplex PCR. The data hold roughly 140,000 clones, with under 95% observed a single time. The V call is TRBV19, the J call TRBJ1-5; D ambiguous. Sequenced material: peripheral blood, taken 28 days after the second AZD1222 dose. The clonotype originates from an adult who received the AZD1222 COVID-19 vaccine. The CDR3 loop reads CASSIGRLLQPQHF. CDR3 nucleotide sequence: TGTGCCAGTAGTATCGGACGGCTGTTGCAGCCCCAGCATTTT.